Listed below are T cell receptor beta chains from one sample, sequenced in a study of cytomegalovirus exposure and HLA in healthy donors. The repertoire was sequenced with immunoSEQ multiplex PCR; TCRdb's copy has only in-frame clones and lacks some. The sample includes about 140,000 clones, roughly three quarters of them seen just once. Source material: PBMCs. Source of these receptors: a female donor in good health and CMV-seronegative. CDR3s include the opening cysteine and the closing phenylalanine or tryptophan. The D gene is left open where the match is weak. Size values are once, few and many counts, or a class for expanded clones, and some rows have none.

j_call: TRBJ1-2
d_call: .
v_call: TRBV4-3
clone_size: .
cdr3_nt: TGCGCCAGCAGCCAAGATCCCAGGTCCCTGGTAGGCTACACCTTC
cdr3_aa: CASSQDPRSLVGYTF

j_call: TRBJ2-7
d_call: .
v_call: TRBV11-3
clone_size: .
cdr3_nt: TGTGCCAGCAGTCTAGGGGCAGGGTCCTACGAGCAGTACTTC
cdr3_aa: CASSLGAGSYEQYF

j_call: TRBJ2-5
d_call: .
v_call: TRBV7-6
clone_size: .
cdr3_nt: TGTGCCAGCAGCTCCAGACGGACAACGCAAGAGACCCAGTACTTC
cdr3_aa: CASSSRRTTQETQYF

j_call: TRBJ2-2
d_call: TRBD2
v_call: TRBV7-7
clone_size: .
cdr3_nt: TGTGCTAGCAGCGAGGTCCTAGCGGGGGGCGACACCGGGGAGCTGTTTTTT
cdr3_aa: CASSEVLAGGDTGELFF

j_call: TRBJ2-1
d_call: .
v_call: TRBV13
clone_size: .
cdr3_nt: TGTGCCAGCAGCTCACCACTGGGCGGGGCTTACAATGAGCAGTTCTTC
cdr3_aa: CASSSPLGGAYNEQFF

j_call: TRBJ1-4
d_call: .
v_call: TRBV4-3
clone_size: .
cdr3_nt: TGCGCCAGCAGCCCAGGAGGCAGGTTTAGTGAAAAACTGTTTTTT
cdr3_aa: CASSPGGRFSEKLFF

j_call: TRBJ2-3
d_call: TRBD2
v_call: TRBV4-3
clone_size: few
cdr3_nt: TGCGCCAGCAGCCAAGATCCGGGGGGGCTGGATACGCAGTATTTT
cdr3_aa: CASSQDPGGLDTQYF

j_call: TRBJ1-5
d_call: .
v_call: TRBV7-2
clone_size: .
cdr3_nt: TGTGCCAGCAGCTTAGGGGAGGGTCAGCCCCAGCATTTT
cdr3_aa: CASSLGEGQPQHF

j_call: TRBJ2-3
d_call: TRBD2
v_call: TRBV11-3
clone_size: .
cdr3_nt: TGTGCCAGCAGCCCACGGAGGGCTAGCGGGAGCGGAGATACGCAGTATTTT
cdr3_aa: CASSPRRASGSGDTQYF

j_call: TRBJ1-4
d_call: .
v_call: TRBV5-5
clone_size: few
cdr3_nt: TGTGCCAGCAGCCCCGGGGGGGAGTCAACTAATGAAAAACTGTTTTTT
cdr3_aa: CASSPGGESTNEKLFF

j_call: TRBJ2-1
d_call: TRBD2
v_call: TRBV6-1
clone_size: .
cdr3_nt: TGTGCCAGCAGTGAGGGGCTAGCGGGGTACAATGAGCAGTTCTTC
cdr3_aa: CASSEGLAGYNEQFF

j_call: TRBJ2-7
d_call: .
v_call: TRBV15
clone_size: .
cdr3_nt: TGTGCCACCAGGAGTCGACAGTTCCACGAGCAGTACTTC
cdr3_aa: CATRSRQFHEQYF

j_call: TRBJ2-7
d_call: TRBD2
v_call: TRBV7-2
clone_size: .
cdr3_nt: TGTGCCAGCAGCCCAGGACGGACTAGCGGGAGAGGCGAGCAGTACTTC
cdr3_aa: CASSPGRTSGRGEQYF

j_call: TRBJ2-1
d_call: .
v_call: TRBV5-4
clone_size: .
cdr3_nt: TGTGCCAGCAGCCCAGGGGGGACAGAGGCGACTGAGCAGTTCTTC
cdr3_aa: CASSPGGTEATEQFF

j_call: TRBJ1-5
d_call: TRBD1
v_call: TRBV19
clone_size: .
cdr3_nt: TGTGCCAGTAGGGCTGACAGGGTTGGGCCCCAGCATTTT
cdr3_aa: CASRADRVGPQHF

j_call: TRBJ1-5
d_call: .
v_call: TRBV28
clone_size: .
cdr3_nt: TGTGCCAGCTATCCTAGGCCCGGCTTAAGCAATCAGCCCCAGCATTTT
cdr3_aa: CASYPRPGLSNQPQHF

j_call: TRBJ2-7
d_call: TRBD1
v_call: TRBV4-2
clone_size: .
cdr3_nt: TGTGCCAGCAGCCAAGATATAACAGGGGAGCGCGAGCAGTACTTC
cdr3_aa: CASSQDITGEREQYF

j_call: TRBJ1-2
d_call: TRBD1
v_call: TRBV15
clone_size: .
cdr3_nt: TGTGCCACCAGCAGCCCGGGACAGGGGCTCTCGAACTATGGCTACACCTTC
cdr3_aa: CATSSPGQGLSNYGYTF

j_call: TRBJ2-6
d_call: .
v_call: TRBV19
clone_size: .
cdr3_nt: TGTGCCAGTAGTATCGATAGCTCTGGGGCCAACGTCCTGACTTTC
cdr3_aa: CASSIDSSGANVLTF

j_call: TRBJ2-5
d_call: TRBD2
v_call: TRBV2
clone_size: .
cdr3_nt: TGTGCCAGCAGTTTTAGCGGGGGGGCTATCGGAGAGACCCAGTACTTC
cdr3_aa: CASSFSGGAIGETQYF

j_call: TRBJ2-7
d_call: .
v_call: TRBV5-6
clone_size: .
cdr3_nt: TGTGCCAGCAGCTTGGGAGGGCGCCACGAGCAGTACTTC
cdr3_aa: CASSLGGRHEQYF

j_call: TRBJ2-3
d_call: .
v_call: TRBV7-2
clone_size: .
cdr3_nt: TGTGCCAGCGCGGGGATAGATACGCAGTATTTT
cdr3_aa: CASAGIDTQYF

j_call: TRBJ1-4
d_call: .
v_call: TRBV15
clone_size: .
cdr3_nt: TGTGCCACCAGCAGACAAGTTGGGGCCGCTAATGAAAAACTGTTTTTT
cdr3_aa: CATSRQVGAANEKLFF

j_call: TRBJ1-1
d_call: .
v_call: TRBV19
clone_size: .
cdr3_nt: TGTGCCAGTAGTTTCCCAGGGGACACTGAAGCTTTCTTT
cdr3_aa: CASSFPGDTEAFF

j_call: TRBJ2-7
d_call: TRBD2
v_call: TRBV7-9
clone_size: few
cdr3_nt: TGTGCCAGCTCCGAGCTAGCGGAAGTTACCTACGAGCAGTACTTC
cdr3_aa: CASSELAEVTYEQYF

j_call: TRBJ2-5
d_call: TRBD1
v_call: TRBV9
clone_size: once
cdr3_nt: TGTGCCAGCAGCGTATCCGGACAGGGGTTGTTGGAGACCCAGTACTTC
cdr3_aa: CASSVSGQGLLETQYF

j_call: TRBJ2-7
d_call: TRBD2
v_call: TRBV9
clone_size: .
cdr3_nt: TGTGCCAGCAGCGTAGGGGGTAGCGGGACTCGGGAGCAGTACTTC
cdr3_aa: CASSVGGSGTREQYF

j_call: TRBJ2-7
d_call: TRBD2
v_call: TRBV5-1
clone_size: .
cdr3_nt: TGCGCCAGCGGATTTAGCGGGAGCTCCTACGAGCAGTACTTC
cdr3_aa: CASGFSGSSYEQYF

j_call: TRBJ2-1
d_call: .
v_call: TRBV6-5
clone_size: few
cdr3_nt: TGTGCCAGCAGTTACTCGAGTGGCTACAATGAGCAGTTCTTC
cdr3_aa: CASSYSSGYNEQFF

j_call: TRBJ2-3
d_call: TRBD2
v_call: TRBV5-8
clone_size: .
cdr3_nt: TGTGCCAGCAGCTCACAGACTAGCGGGGGAAATACGCAGTATTTT
cdr3_aa: CASSSQTSGGNTQYF

j_call: TRBJ1-1
d_call: .
v_call: TRBV11-2
clone_size: .
cdr3_nt: TGTGCCAGCAGCTTAGAACTGAGCACTGAAGCTTTCTTT
cdr3_aa: CASSLELSTEAFF

j_call: TRBJ1-1
d_call: TRBD1
v_call: TRBV2
clone_size: few
cdr3_nt: TGTGCCAGCAGGGAACAGGGGGGGAACACTGAAGCTTTCTTT
cdr3_aa: CASREQGGNTEAFF

j_call: TRBJ2-1
d_call: .
v_call: TRBV28
clone_size: once
cdr3_nt: TGTGCCAGCCGCCAGGCCAGTGGCAATGAGCAGTTCTTC
cdr3_aa: CASRQASGNEQFF

j_call: TRBJ2-2
d_call: TRBD1
v_call: TRBV2
clone_size: few
cdr3_nt: TGTGCCAGCAGTGGACAGGGCGGGAACACCGGGGAGCTGTTTTTT
cdr3_aa: CASSGQGGNTGELFF

j_call: TRBJ1-2
d_call: .
v_call: TRBV7-2
clone_size: .
cdr3_nt: TGTGCCAGCAGTTGGGGAGGGCAAGGCTACACCTTC
cdr3_aa: CASSWGGQGYTF